This T cell receptor (beta chain) stems from a study of T cells in tuberculosis. Findings and limits, study-wide: T cells binding CD1B-GMM tetramer weakly possibly escaped the sort.

After thawing and overnight rest, PBMC were stained with GMM-loaded CD1B tetramer, viability dye and anti-CD3 for sorting. The lipid loaded on the CD1B tetramers was C32 glucose monomycolate from Rhodococcus equi. Tetramer-sorted PBMC had been CD14 monocyte-depleted before freezing. From each donor, about 100,000 tetramer-negative cells were sorted. Generated by immunoSEQ multiplex PCR, the TCRdb table keeps only in-frame clones and is missing some. The data contain about 54,000 clones, approximately 85% of them singletons. The V gene's germline CDR1 is MNHNY and CDR2 SVGAGI (reference sequence). With 7 bases removed from V and 0 bases from J, the gap between germline ends came to 13 bases. The CDR3 has 15 residues.

The sequence was collected from an adult woman with latent tuberculosis. This chain joins TRBV6-6 and TRBJ1-3; weak D call: TRBD1 (5 bases). Sequencing was done on a sample of CD1b-GMM tetramer-negative cells sorted from PBMCs. As DNA, the CDR3 is TGTGCCAGCACGGGGGGTCCCCTCTCTGGAAACACCATATATTTT. It encodes CASTGGPLSGNTIYF.